The 22 T cell receptor beta chains presented below share a single source sample, sequenced in a study of blood T cells in healthy people across ages. With a J-beta primer mix and a sample-barcoded 5' primer, a second PCR ran 7 to 11 cycles. Each CDR3 protein is one row after TCRdb ran MiXCR on the 5' RACE reads. The repertoire has about 630,000 distinct CDR3 sequences, around a fifth of them found once; the top ten carry approximately 3.6%. Sequenced input: blood. The receptors shown here come from a man between 65 and 79 years old in good health.

The chain is built from TRBV7-9 and TRBJ2-1; a weak D match, TRBD1 (6 bases). The CDR3 runs to 16 residues. The ends were cut back, 6 bases at V and 7 bases at J, with 22 bases in the middle. Germline values: CDR1 SEHNR, CDR2 FQNEAQ (reference sequence). CDR3 DNA sequence: TGTGCCAGCAGGCTGCTGCGGCAGGGGATTAGGAATGAGCAGTTCTTC. This encodes CASRLLRQGIRNEQFF. The variable domain in full, completed from reference TRBV7-9 and TRBJ2-1, reads DTGVSQNPRHKITKRGQNVTFRCDPISEHNRLYWYRQTLGQGPEFLTYFQNEAQLEKSRLLSDRFSAERPKGSFSTLEIQRTEQGDSAMYLCASRLLRQGIRNEQFFGPGTRLTVL.

J is TRBJ2-7 and V is TRBV2; D not certain. Germline CDR1 and CDR2: SNHLY and FYNNEI. Trimming left V 3 bases short and J 3 bases short, with 9 bases between. The CDR3 covers 13 residues. The CDR3, as DNA: TGTGCCAGCAGTGATTCCCCCAGCTACGAGCAGTACTTC. Amino acid sequence: CASSDSPSYEQYF.

The table lists this clonotype with a few counts. This rearrangement joins TRBV5-1 to TRBJ2-1; TRBD1 aligns across 7 bases. Germline V gene lookup returns CDR1 SGHRS and CDR2 YFSETQ. This CDR3 is 14 amino acids long. J was trimmed by 9 bases and V by 5 bases; bases with no gene match: 11. The CDR3 DNA follows: TGCGCCAGCAGTTCGGACAGGCTGGGGTCTGAGCAGTTCTTC. Protein sequence: CASSSDRLGSEQFF.

This clonotype showed up just a few times. The chain employs TRBV20-1 and TRBJ2-5; 8 nucleotides line up with TRBD1. CDR1 and CDR2 from the germline V gene are DFQATT and SNEGSKA (reference sequence). V shed 3 bases and J 4 bases; nucleotides not matched to a gene: 7. This CDR3 comprises 14 residues. DNA of the CDR3: TGCAGTGCTAGTGGACAGGGAGGAAGAGAGACCCAGTACTTC. It codes for CSASGQGGRETQYF.

This clonotype has only a few counts. A read error may account for a junction end that differs from germline. V and J are TRBV5-1 and TRBJ2-5; maybe TRBD2 (5 bases). The germline CDR1 and CDR2 sequences are SGHRS and YFSETQ. The CDR3 extends over 14 amino acids. CDR3 nucleotides: TGCGCCAGCAGCTTGGCTAGCAACCACAATGAGCAATTCTTC. Residues: CASSLASNHNEQFF. Full variable domain (missing parts from reference TRBV5-1 and TRBJ2-5): KAGVTQTPRYLIKTRGQQVTLSCSPISGHRSVSWYQQTPGQGLQFLFEYFSETQRNKGNFPGRFSGRQFSNSRSEMNVSTLELGDSALYLCASSLASNHNEQFFGPGTRLLVL.

The chain recombines TRBV3-1 with TRBJ2-5, with a weak D call TRBD1 (6 bases). V shed 1 base and J shed 5 bases, with 14 bases lying between them. The CDR3 runs to 15 residues. The germline CDR1 and CDR2 sequences are LGHDT and YNNKEL (reference sequence). The CDR3 DNA reads TGTGCCAGCAGCCAAGGGCCGGGAAGGGGGGAGACCCAGTACTTC. It is translated as CASSQGPGRGETQYF.

This clonotype was counted between two and nine times. The chain carries TRBV9 and TRBJ1-1; TRBD1 matches 7 bases. The ends lost 0 bases at V and 4 bases at J; junction bases unmatched: 9. The CDR3 runs 16 residues. Germline assignment: CDR1 SGDLS and CDR2 YYNGEE. The CDR3 DNA is TGTGCCAGCAGCGTAGAACCAGGGGGTATCGGCACTGAAGCTTTCTTT. This codes for CASSVEPGGIGTEAFF.

This clonotype was detected a few times. This chain links TRBV12-3 or TRBV12-4 with TRBJ1-2; the D gene is possibly TRBD1 (6 bases). The CDR3 length is 16 residues. Trimming stripped 5 bases from V and 4 bases from J, with 20 bases between. The CDR3 loop reads CASSGRGIQFSYGYTF. For the CDR3, the DNA is TGTGCCAGCAGTGGCAGGGGAATTCAGTTTAGCTATGGCTACACCTTC.

For this clonotype: Here the CDR3 omits its conserved ending phenylalanine or tryptophan, so a read error is the likely source. The CDR3 protein is CSASTFGAGTTDTQYV. In DNA form, the CDR3 reads TGCAGTGCTAGCACCTTTGGAGCGGGAACCACAGATACGCAGTATGTT. The rearrangement uses TRBV20-1 and TRBJ2-3, with TRBD2 matching 7 bases. The CDR3 totals 16 residues. V was clipped by 3 bases and J by 2 bases; unmatched bases: 11. In germline, CDR1 is DFQATT, CDR2 SNEGSKA (reference sequence).

The rearrangement joins TRBV6-1 to TRBJ2-6; 7 bases agree with TRBD1. The CDR3 spans 17 residues. With 2 bases clipped from V and 1 base from J, the junction kept 5 bases outside the gene matches. Germline V CDR1 and CDR2: MNHNS, SASEGT. CDR3 sequence reads: CASSEMGQPSGANVLTF. CDR3 nucleotide sequence: TGTGCCAGCAGTGAAATGGGACAGCCTTCTGGGGCCAACGTCCTGACTTTC.

This clonotype was counted only a few times. The rearrangement joins TRBV15 to TRBJ2-5, with 8 bases fitting TRBD2. The J call may be wrong; the DNA end is better matched by TRBJ2-1. CDR3 size: 15 residues. Per germline, CDR1 LNHNV and CDR2 YYDKDF (reference sequence). The CDR3 protein is CATSTSRAGASEQFF. CDR3 bases: TGTGCCACCAGCACCAGTCGAGCGGGAGCCAGTGAGCAGTTCTTC.

This clonotype was counted only a few times. The chain has TRBV5-5 and TRBJ1-1; D is ambiguous. V was cut by 1 base and J by 5 bases, with 6 bases left in between. The CDR3 totals 12 residues. Germline V gene lookup returns CDR1 SGHKS and CDR2 YYEKEE (reference sequence). CDR3 residues: CASSLYTTEAFF. As DNA, the CDR3 is TGTGCCAGCAGCTTGTATACGACTGAAGCTTTCTTT. Full variable domain (missing parts from reference TRBV5-5 and TRBJ1-1): DAGVTQSPTHLIKTRGQQVTLRCSPISGHKSVSWYQQVLGQGPQFIFQYYEKEERGRGNFPDRFSARQFPNYSSELNVNALLLGDSALYLCASSLYTTEAFFGQGTRLTVV.

This clonotype was counted a few times. The J gene is TRBJ2-4, the V gene TRBV20-1, with D perhaps matching TRBD2 (6 bases). Germline V CDR1 and CDR2: DFQATT, SNEGSKA (reference sequence). The CDR3 has 15 amino acids. V was clipped by 3 bases and J by 1 base, with 13 bases between them. The CDR3 here is CSARGAGSAKNIQYF. The CDR3 bases are TGCAGTGCTAGGGGTGCCGGGAGTGCCAAAAACATTCAGTACTTC.

This clonotype appeared a few times. The chain uses TRBV20-1 and TRBJ2-7; D unclear. Trimming left V 6 bases short and J 5 bases short, with 17 bases between. Germline V gene sequence: CDR1 DFQATT, CDR2 SNEGSKA (reference sequence). The CDR3 has 13 amino acids. DNA of the CDR3: TGCAGTGCAAGCCCTATGGGGATCGACGAGCAGTACTTC. It is translated as CSASPMGIDEQYF.

This clonotype was counted between two and nine times. This chain joins TRBV27 and TRBJ2-1; the match to TRBD2 covers 7 bases. The CDR3 loop spans 15 amino acids. Germline V lookup: CDR1 MNHEY, CDR2 SMNVEV (reference sequence). V trimming: 7 bases; J trimming: 6 bases; junction bases outside the gene matches: 12. The CDR3 loop is CASKGGRASGNEQFF. CDR3 bases: TGTGCCAGCAAAGGAGGGAGGGCCTCGGGCAATGAGCAGTTCTTC.

The genes are TRBV15 and TRBJ2-5, with TRBD2 matching 10 bases. Near its end, the DNA agrees better with TRBJ2-1, so the J call may be wrong. The CDR3 has 18 amino acids. Looked up from germline, CDR1 is LNHNV and CDR2 is YYDKDF (reference sequence). DNA for the CDR3: TGTGCCACCAGCAGAGACTCCTCAGCGGGAGGGCCCTACAATGAGCAGTTCTTC. It yields the protein CATSRDSSAGGPYNEQFF.

This rearrangement joins TRBV6-5 to TRBJ1-3; TRBD1 agrees at 7 bases. CDR3 length: 15 residues. Looked up from germline, CDR1 is MNHEY and CDR2 is SVGAGI. The J segment lost 4 bases and the V segment lost 6 bases, leaving 9 bases of the junction unmatched. In nucleotides, the CDR3 is TGTGCCAGCAGACCGACAGGGATTGCCGGAAACACCATATATTTT. It codes for CASRPTGIAGNTIYF.

The V call is TRBV6-5, the J call TRBJ2-1; D is unclear. Germline values: CDR1 MNHEY, CDR2 SVGAGI. The CDR3 contains 16 residues. Deletions cut 0 bases from V and 0 bases from J, with 9 bases between. DNA for the CDR3: TGTGCCAGCAGTTACTCCCTGGGTAGCTCCTACAATGAGCAGTTCTTC. Its translation: CASSYSLGSSYNEQFF.

The chain joins TRBV10-3 to TRBJ2-5; perhaps TRBD1 as D (6 bases). The tail of the sequence fits TRBJ2-1 better, so the J call may be wrong. The CDR3 has 12 amino acids. The germline V gene encodes CDR1 ENHRY and CDR2 SYGVKD. CDR3 region: CAISLRGNEQFF. CDR3 DNA: TGTGCCATCAGTCTAAGGGGGAATGAGCAGTTCTTC.

The DNA for the CDR3 is TGTGCCAGCAGCTCGGCCGGGGGGCGCGGGTCACCCCTCCACTTT. Protein sequence: CASSSAGGRGSPLHF. The rearrangement uses TRBV12-3 or TRBV12-4 and TRBJ1-6; D might be TRBD1 (6 bases). V lost 6 bases and J 10 bases, leaving 19 bases between the germline ends. The CDR3 spans 15 residues.

This clonotype was detected a few times. The chain is built from TRBV20-1 and TRBJ1-4; the D gene is possibly TRBD1 (5 bases). Germline-derived CDR1 and CDR2 are DFQATT and SNEGSKA (reference sequence). The V end was cut by 1 base, the J end by 6 bases, with 15 bases between. CDR3 length: 15 residues. CDR3 residues: CSARGGTGVHEKLFF. The CDR3 bases are TGCAGTGCTAGAGGCGGGACTGGGGTTCATGAAAAACTGTTTTTT.

This clonotype has more than one count but fewer than ten. The chain has TRBV29-1 and TRBJ2-5; tentatively, D is TRBD2 (6 bases). The CDR3 contains 13 residues. V was clipped by 6 bases and J by 1 base, with 12 bases between them. Germline CDR1 reads SQVTM; CDR2 reads ANQGSEA. The CDR3 sequence is CSVDRGIQETQYF. In DNA, the CDR3 is TGCAGCGTAGACCGGGGGATCCAAGAGACCCAGTACTTC.